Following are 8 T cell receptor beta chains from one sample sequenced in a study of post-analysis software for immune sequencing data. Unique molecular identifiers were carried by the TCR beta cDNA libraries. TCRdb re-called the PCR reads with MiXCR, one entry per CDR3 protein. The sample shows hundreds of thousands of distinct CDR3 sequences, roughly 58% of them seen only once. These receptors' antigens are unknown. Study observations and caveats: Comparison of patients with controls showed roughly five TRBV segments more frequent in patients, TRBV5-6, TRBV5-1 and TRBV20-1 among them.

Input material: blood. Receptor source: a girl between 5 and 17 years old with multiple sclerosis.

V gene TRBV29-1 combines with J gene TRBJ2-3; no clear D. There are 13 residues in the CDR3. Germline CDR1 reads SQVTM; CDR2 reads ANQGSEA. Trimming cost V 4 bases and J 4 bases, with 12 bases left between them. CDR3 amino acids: CSVGRMMSDTQYF. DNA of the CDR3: TGCAGCGTTGGCAGGATGATGTCAGATACGCAGTATTTT.

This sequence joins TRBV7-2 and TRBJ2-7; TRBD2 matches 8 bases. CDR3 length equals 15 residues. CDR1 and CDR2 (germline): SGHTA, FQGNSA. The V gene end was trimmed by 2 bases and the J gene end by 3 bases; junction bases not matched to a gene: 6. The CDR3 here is CASSLSPGGGYEQYF. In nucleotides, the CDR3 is TGTGCCAGCAGCTTATCACCGGGAGGGGGCTACGAGCAGTACTTC.

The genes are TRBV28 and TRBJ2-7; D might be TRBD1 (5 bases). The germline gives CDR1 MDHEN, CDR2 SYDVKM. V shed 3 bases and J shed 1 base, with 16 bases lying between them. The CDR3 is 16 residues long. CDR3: CASSFPLDRISYEQYF. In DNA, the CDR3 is TGTGCCAGCAGTTTTCCGCTCGACAGAATATCCTACGAGCAGTACTTC.

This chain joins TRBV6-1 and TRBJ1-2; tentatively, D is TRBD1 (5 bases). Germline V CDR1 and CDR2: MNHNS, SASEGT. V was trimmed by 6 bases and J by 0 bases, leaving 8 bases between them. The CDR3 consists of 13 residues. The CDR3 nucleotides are TGTGCCAGCAGAAGACAGTCTAACTATGGCTACACCTTC. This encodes CASRRQSNYGYTF.

The CDR3 DNA sequence: TGTGCCAGCAGTGTCGCAGGGGGCAACGAGCAGTACTTC. This gives the protein CASSVAGGNEQYF. This chain joins TRBV12-3 or TRBV12-4 and TRBJ2-5; TRBD1 matches at 8 bases. The end of the DNA is better explained by TRBJ2-7, so the J call may be wrong. CDR3 length: 13 amino acids.

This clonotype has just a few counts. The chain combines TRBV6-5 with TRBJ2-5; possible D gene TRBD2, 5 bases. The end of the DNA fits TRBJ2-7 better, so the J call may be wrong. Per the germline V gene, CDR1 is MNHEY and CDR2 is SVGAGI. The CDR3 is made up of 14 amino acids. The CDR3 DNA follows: TGTGCCAGCAGTTGGTCCGGAGGAAGCTACGAGCAGTACTTC. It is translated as CASSWSGGSYEQYF.

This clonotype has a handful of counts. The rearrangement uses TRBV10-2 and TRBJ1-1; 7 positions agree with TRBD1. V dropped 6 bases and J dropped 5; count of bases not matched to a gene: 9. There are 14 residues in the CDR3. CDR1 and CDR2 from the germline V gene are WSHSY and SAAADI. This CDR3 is CASRGFTGVTEAFF. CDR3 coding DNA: TGCGCCAGCAGGGGTTTTACAGGGGTTACTGAAGCTTTCTTT.

The CDR3 bases are TGTGCCAGCAGTGAATTTTACAGGGGAAGTGAGACCCAGTACTTC. It yields the protein CASSEFYRGSETQYF. The rearrangement joins TRBV6-1 to TRBJ2-5; 7 nucleotides align to TRBD1. V gave up 2 bases and J gave up 5 bases; unmatched junction bases: 8. From germline, CDR1 is MNHNS and CDR2 SASEGT. The CDR3 loop spans 15 amino acids.